This record looks at one T cell receptor (beta chain) sequence and its context. This sample is part of a study of blood T cell repertoires in COVID-19. Across the study: PBMCs, B-cell-depleted T cells, or T cells were the source of the cDNA or gDNA that made up the material.

The CDR3 is 14 residues long. Source study methods: Estimation of nucleated cell counts was performed using reference gene primer amplification. TCRdb's copy holds only in-frame clones and misses some; the assay was immunoSEQ multiplex PCR. The V and J calls and clone size were taken over from that table, and D and trimming were inferred from the DNA. The table lists roughly 70,000 clones, around four fifths of them singletons, with around 14% in the top ten. Seattle patients were enrolled while actively infected and followed longitudinally. The TCR originated in a man in his 60s with COVID-19, enrolled during active disease. Sequenced material: peripheral blood. The chain employs TRBV21-1 and TRBJ2-7; the tabulated D call, TRBD2, remains unverified against the DNA. TRBV21-1 is a documented pseudogene. The DNA of the CDR3 is TGTGCCAGCAGCAAACTGCGGGCGGGATACGAGCAGTACTTC. It translates to CASSKLRAGYEQYF.